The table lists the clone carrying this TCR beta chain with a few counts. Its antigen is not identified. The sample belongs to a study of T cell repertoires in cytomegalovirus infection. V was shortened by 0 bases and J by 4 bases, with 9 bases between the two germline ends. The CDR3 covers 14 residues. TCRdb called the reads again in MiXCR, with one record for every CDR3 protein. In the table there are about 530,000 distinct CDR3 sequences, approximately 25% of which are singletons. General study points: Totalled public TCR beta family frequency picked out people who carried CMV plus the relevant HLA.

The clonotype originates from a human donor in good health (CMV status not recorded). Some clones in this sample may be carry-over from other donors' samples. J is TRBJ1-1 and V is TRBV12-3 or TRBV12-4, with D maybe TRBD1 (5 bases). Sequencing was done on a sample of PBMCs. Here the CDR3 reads CASSLARGGTEAFF. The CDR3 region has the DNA TGTGCCAGCAGTTTAGCCCGCGGGGGCACTGAAGCTTTCTTT.